Presented here are 10 T cell receptor beta chains from one specimen sequenced in a study of PD-1 blockade in classical Hodgkin lymphoma. As to time point: cycle 4 day 1 (C4D1), after about 6 weeks of nivolumab. All trial patients relapsed after autologous stem cell transplantation. Negative selection with magnets was how CD8+ T cells were isolated from the thawed PBMCs. Clones were sequenced by immunoSEQ multiplex PCR, and TCRdb holds only the in-frame ones, with some missing. The sample lists around 21,000 clones, less than 90% occurring once. The sample consisted of CD8+ T cells from blood, taken before the fourth cycle of nivolumab. These receptors all come from a human donor with classical Hodgkin lymphoma.

This clone has a handful of counts. V and J are TRBV19 and TRBJ1-1; TRBD1 is a possible D gene (6 bases). The ends were cut back, 11 bases at V and 3 bases at J, with 22 bases in the middle. Germline CDR1 LNHDA, CDR2 SQIVND (reference sequence). This CDR3 spans 15 amino acids. The CDR3 DNA reads TGTGCCCGCAGTAACCAGGGGTTCGAGGACACTGAAGCTTTCTTT. Translated: CARSNQGFEDTEAFF.

This chain connects TRBV9 to TRBJ2-7; D call uncertain. The CDR3 covers 14 residues. V was trimmed by 2 bases and J by 1 base, leaving 10 bases between them. Germline V lookup: CDR1 SGDLS, CDR2 YYNGEE. The CDR3 region is CASSVLEYSYEQYF. CDR3 DNA: TGTGCCAGCAGCGTCCTGGAGTATTCCTACGAGCAGTACTTC.

This sequence joins TRBV29-1 and TRBJ2-7; the match to TRBD1 covers 8 bases. There are 14 residues in the CDR3. The J segment lost 2 bases and the V segment lost 4 bases, leaving 7 bases of the junction unmatched. Per germline, CDR1 SQVTM and CDR2 ANQGSEA. The DNA for the CDR3 is TGCAGCGTTGGGGGTACAGGGGGTACCTACGAGCAGTACTTC. The encoded protein is CSVGGTGGTYEQYF.

In this sample, this clone turned up a few times. This chain links TRBV9 with TRBJ1-3; a weak D match, TRBD1 (6 bases). This CDR3 is built from 13 residues. The germline V gene has CDR1 SGDLS and CDR2 YYNGEE. V lost 3 bases and J 4 bases, leaving 8 bases between the germline ends. This chain's CDR3 is CASSAGTGNTIYF. The CDR3 DNA sequence: TGTGCCAGCAGCGCCGGGACAGGAAACACCATATATTTT.

The V call is TRBV28, the J call TRBJ2-3, with D tentatively TRBD2 (5 bases). V was shortened by 6 bases and J by 2 bases, with 12 bases between the two germline ends. Germline V CDR1 and CDR2: MDHEN, SYDVKM. The CDR3 is 14 amino acids. In nucleotides, the CDR3 is TGTGCCAGCAGACGAACGGGGTACACAGATACGCAGTATTTT. Protein product: CASRRTGYTDTQYF.

The chain couples TRBV29-1 to TRBJ2-7, with 12 nucleotides matching TRBD1. V shed 0 bases and J 3 bases; nucleotides not matched to a gene: 3. This CDR3 spans 15 amino acids. Per the germline V gene, CDR1 is SQVTM and CDR2 is ANQGSEA. CDR3 loop: CSVEDGTGGVYEQYF. In nucleotides, the CDR3 is TGCAGCGTTGAAGACGGGACAGGGGGCGTCTACGAGCAGTACTTC.

The rearrangement links TRBV11-2 to TRBJ2-7; 10 bases agree with TRBD1. V was pared by 8 bases and J by 6 bases, with 16 bases of the junction left unmatched. Germline CDR1 and CDR2: SGHAT and FQNNGV. This CDR3 contains 16 residues. CDR3 protein: CASRGTGTGARLEQYF. The CDR3, as DNA: TGTGCCAGCCGCGGTACCGGGACAGGGGCGCGACTCGAGCAGTACTTC.

The sample holds a few counts of this clone. V gene TRBV27 combines with J gene TRBJ1-5; no reliable D call. Between the trimmed V and J ends, which lost 6 bases and 3 bases, there was a span of 6 bases. This CDR3 has 12 amino acids. Per the germline V gene, CDR1 is MNHEY and CDR2 is SMNVEV (reference sequence). As DNA, the CDR3 is TGTGCCAGCAGGGGCCTCAATCAGCCCCAGCATTTT. Protein: CASRGLNQPQHF.

The gene calls are TRBV27 and TRBJ2-2, with unresolved D. Germline V gives CDR1 MNHEY, CDR2 SMNVEV (reference sequence). The CDR3 sequence is 12 residues long. V lost 4 bases to trimming and J lost 3 bases, with 3 bases between them. The CDR3 nucleotides read TGTGCCAGCAGTTACTACACCGGGGAGCTGTTTTTT. Translating it yields CASSYYTGELFF.

The V and J genes are TRBV19 and TRBJ2-7; weak D call: TRBD1 (6 bases). V was cut by 9 bases and J by 3 bases, with 24 bases left in between. Germline V lookup: CDR1 LNHDA, CDR2 SQIVND (reference sequence). This CDR3 region has 16 residues. Here the CDR3 DNA reads TGTGCCAGGGGGGCTGATCGGACAGCGAATTACTACGAGCAGTACTTC. It specifies CARGADRTANYYEQYF. Looking up the rest from reference TRBV19 and TRBJ2-7 gives the full variable domain: DGGITQSPKYLFRKEGQNVTLSCEQNLNHDAMYWYRQDPGQGLRLIYYSQIVNDFQKGDIAEGYSVSREKKESFPLTVTSAQKNPTAFYLCARGADRTANYYEQYFGPGTRLTVT.